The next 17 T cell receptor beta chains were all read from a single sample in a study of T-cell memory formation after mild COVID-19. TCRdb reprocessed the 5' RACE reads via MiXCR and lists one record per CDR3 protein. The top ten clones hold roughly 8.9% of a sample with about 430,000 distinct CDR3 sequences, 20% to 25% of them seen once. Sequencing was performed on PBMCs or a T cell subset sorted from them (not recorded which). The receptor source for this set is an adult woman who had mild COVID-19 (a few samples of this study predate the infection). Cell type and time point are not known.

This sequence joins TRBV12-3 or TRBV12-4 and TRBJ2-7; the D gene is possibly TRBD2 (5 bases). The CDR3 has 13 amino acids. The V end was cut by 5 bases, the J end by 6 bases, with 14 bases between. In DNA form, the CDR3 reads TGTGCCAGCAGTCCGGGGAAATCGACCGAGCAGTACTTC. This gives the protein CASSPGKSTEQYF.

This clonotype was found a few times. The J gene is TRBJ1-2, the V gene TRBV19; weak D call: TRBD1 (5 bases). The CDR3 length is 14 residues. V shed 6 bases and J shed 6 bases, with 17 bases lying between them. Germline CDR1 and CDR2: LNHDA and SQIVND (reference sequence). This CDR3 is CASRPGPAADGYTF. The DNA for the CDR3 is TGTGCCAGTAGACCGGGACCGGCTGCGGATGGCTACACCTTC.

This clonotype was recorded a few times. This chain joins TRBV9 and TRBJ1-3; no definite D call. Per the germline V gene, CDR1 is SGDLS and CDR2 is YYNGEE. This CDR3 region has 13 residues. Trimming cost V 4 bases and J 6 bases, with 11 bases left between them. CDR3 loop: CASSSRASNTIYF. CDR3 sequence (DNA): TGTGCCAGCAGCTCGCGGGCTTCAAACACCATATATTTT.

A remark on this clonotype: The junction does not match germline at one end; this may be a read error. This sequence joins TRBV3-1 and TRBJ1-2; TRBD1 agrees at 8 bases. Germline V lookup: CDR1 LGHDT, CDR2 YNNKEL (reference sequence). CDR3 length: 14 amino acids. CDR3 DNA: TGTGCCAGCACCCGACAGGGGTCTAACTATGGCGACACCTTC. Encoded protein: CASTRQGSNYGDTF.

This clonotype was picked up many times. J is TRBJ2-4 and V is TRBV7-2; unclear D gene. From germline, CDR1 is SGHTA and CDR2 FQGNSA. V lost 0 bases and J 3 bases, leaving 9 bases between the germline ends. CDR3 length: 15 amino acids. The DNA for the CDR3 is TGTGCCAGCAGCTTAGCGGGTCCGGGCAAAAACATTCAGTACTTC. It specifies CASSLAGPGKNIQYF.

The CDR3 reads CASSLADGVNSPLHF. The CDR3 DNA reads as TGTGCCAGCAGCTTAGCGGACGGGGTTAATTCACCCCTCCACTTT. The V call is TRBV7-2, the J call TRBJ1-6, with D unclear. With 0 bases removed from V and 6 bases from J, the gap between germline ends came to 9 bases. The CDR3 spans 15 residues. CDR1 and CDR2 from the germline V gene are SGHTA and FQGNSA.

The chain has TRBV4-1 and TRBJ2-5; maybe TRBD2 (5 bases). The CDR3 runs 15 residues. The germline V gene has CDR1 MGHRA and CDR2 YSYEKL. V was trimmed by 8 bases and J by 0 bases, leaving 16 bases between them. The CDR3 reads CASSSGRGDQETQYF. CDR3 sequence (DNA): TGCGCCAGCTCGTCAGGTCGGGGAGACCAAGAGACCCAGTACTTC.

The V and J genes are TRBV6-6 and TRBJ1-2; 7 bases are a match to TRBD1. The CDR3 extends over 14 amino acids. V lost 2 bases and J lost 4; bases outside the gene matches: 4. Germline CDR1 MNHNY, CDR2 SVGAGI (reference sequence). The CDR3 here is CASSYDRASYGYTF. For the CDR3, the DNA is TGTGCCAGCAGTTACGACAGGGCGAGCTATGGCTACACCTTC.

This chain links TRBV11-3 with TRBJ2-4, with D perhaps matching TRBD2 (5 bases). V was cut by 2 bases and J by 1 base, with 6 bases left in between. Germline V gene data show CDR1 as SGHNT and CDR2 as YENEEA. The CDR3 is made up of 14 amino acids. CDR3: CASSLREAKNIQYF. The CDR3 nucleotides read TGTGCCAGCAGCTTAAGGGAGGCCAAAAACATTCAGTACTTC.

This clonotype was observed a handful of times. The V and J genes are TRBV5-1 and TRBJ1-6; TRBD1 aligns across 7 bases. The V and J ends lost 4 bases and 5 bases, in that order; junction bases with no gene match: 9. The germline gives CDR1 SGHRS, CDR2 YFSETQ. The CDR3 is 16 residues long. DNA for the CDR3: TGCGCCAGCAGCGTGGGACAGCAGTCGAATAATTCACCCCTCCACTTT. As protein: CASSVGQQSNNSPLHF.

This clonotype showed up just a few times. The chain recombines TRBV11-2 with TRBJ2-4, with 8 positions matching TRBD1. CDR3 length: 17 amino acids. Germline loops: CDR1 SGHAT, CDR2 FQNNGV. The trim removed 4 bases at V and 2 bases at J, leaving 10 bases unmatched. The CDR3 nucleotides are TGTGCCAGCAGCTCGAGAGCAGGGGGCGCGCCCAAAAACATTCAGTACTTC. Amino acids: CASSSRAGGAPKNIQYF.

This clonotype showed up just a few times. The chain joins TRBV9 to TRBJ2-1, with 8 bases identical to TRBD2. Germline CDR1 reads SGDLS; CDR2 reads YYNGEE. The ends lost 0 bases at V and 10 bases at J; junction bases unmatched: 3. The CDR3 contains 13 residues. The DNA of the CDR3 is TGTGCCAGCAGCGTAGGCGGGGGGTCGGAGCAGTTCTTC. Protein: CASSVGGGSEQFF.

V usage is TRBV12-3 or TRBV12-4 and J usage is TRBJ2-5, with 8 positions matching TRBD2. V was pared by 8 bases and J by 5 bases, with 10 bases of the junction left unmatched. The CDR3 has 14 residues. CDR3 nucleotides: TGTGCCAGCTGCTTGGGACTAGTGGCGGAGACCCAGTACTTC. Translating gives CASCLGLVAETQYF.

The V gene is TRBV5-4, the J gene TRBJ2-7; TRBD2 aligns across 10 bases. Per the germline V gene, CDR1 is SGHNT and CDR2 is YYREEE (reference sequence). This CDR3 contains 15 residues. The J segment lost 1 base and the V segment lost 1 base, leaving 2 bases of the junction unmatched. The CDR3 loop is CASSLHSGGSYEQYF. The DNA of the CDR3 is TGTGCCAGCAGCTTGCATAGCGGGGGGTCCTACGAGCAGTACTTC.

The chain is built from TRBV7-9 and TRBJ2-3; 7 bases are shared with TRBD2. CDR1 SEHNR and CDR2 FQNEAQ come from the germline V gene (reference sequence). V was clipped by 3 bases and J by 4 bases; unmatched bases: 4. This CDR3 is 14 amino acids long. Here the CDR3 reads CASSFGLGADTQYF. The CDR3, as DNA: TGTGCCAGCAGCTTCGGACTAGGGGCAGATACGCAGTATTTT.

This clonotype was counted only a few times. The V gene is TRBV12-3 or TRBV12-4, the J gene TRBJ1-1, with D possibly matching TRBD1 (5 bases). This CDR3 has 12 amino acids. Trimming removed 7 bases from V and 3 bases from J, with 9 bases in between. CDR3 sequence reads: CASIGGDTEAFF. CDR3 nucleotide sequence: TGTGCCAGCATCGGGGGGGACACTGAAGCTTTCTTT.

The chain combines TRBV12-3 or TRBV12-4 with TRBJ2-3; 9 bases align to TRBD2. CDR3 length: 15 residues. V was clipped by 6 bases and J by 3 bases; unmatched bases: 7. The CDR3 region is CASRRGTSRTDTQYF. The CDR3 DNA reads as TGTGCCAGCAGGCGAGGGACTAGCAGAACAGATACGCAGTATTTT.